These 5 T cell receptor beta chains originate from one sample sequenced in a study of CD8 T cells in Susac syndrome. An amount of RNA that ranged from 0.5 to 1 ug was reverse transcribed with random hexamers. In TCRdb, the immunoSEQ multiplex PCR reads were re-called with MiXCR into one record per CDR3 protein. The sample comprises 330,000 or so distinct CDR3 sequences, 75% to 90% of which are singletons, and around 0.18% rests with the top ten. Sequencing used CD8+ T cells from PBMCs. Receptors were obtained from a human donor with multiple sclerosis.

The chain combines TRBV6-2 or TRBV6-3 with TRBJ2-5; D is possibly TRBD1 or TRBD2 (5 bases each). Germline loops: CDR1 MNHEY, CDR2 SVGEGT. Trimming stripped 0 bases from V and 5 bases from J, with 16 bases between. The CDR3 is made up of 16 amino acids. CDR3 loop: CASSYSNEGPKETQYF. In nucleotides, the CDR3 is TGTGCCAGCAGTTACTCGAACGAGGGGCCTAAGGAGACCCAGTACTTC.

The chain employs TRBV10-2 and TRBJ2-3, with 16 bases fitting TRBD2. Germline trimming cut 8 bases from V and 2 bases from J; bases unmatched to any gene: 4. The CDR3 consists of 16 residues. Germline V gene sequence: CDR1 WSHSY, CDR2 SAAADI. For the CDR3, the DNA is TGCGCCAGCGCCGGGACTAGCGGGGGGGCCACAGATACGCAGTATTTT. This encodes CASAGTSGGATDTQYF.

CDR3 coding DNA: TGTGCCAGCAGTTACAGCCCAGGGATCTACGAGCAGTACTTC. It yields the protein CASSYSPGIYEQYF. V and J are TRBV6-5 and TRBJ2-7; D may be TRBD1 (5 bases). V lost 2 bases, J lost 3 bases, and 11 bases lay in between. Germline CDR1 reads MNHEY; CDR2 reads SVGAGI. CDR3 length: 14 amino acids.

This chain connects TRBV29-1 to TRBJ2-1; D is perhaps TRBD1 (5 bases). From germline, CDR1 is SQVTM and CDR2 ANQGSEA. Trimming stripped 2 bases from V and 0 bases from J, with 11 bases between. The CDR3 totals 15 residues. CDR3 amino acids: CSVEYRLTSYNEQFF. The CDR3 bases are TGCAGCGTTGAATACAGGTTAACCTCCTACAATGAGCAGTTCTTC.

The CDR3 DNA reads TGTGCCAGCAGCTTATTGGTCCTAGCGGGAGGGCCGCAGCTCAATGAGCAGTTCTTC. Translated: CASSLLVLAGGPQLNEQFF. The gene calls are TRBV11-1 and TRBJ2-1, with 12 bases lining up with TRBD2. This CDR3 spans 19 amino acids. Germline CDR1 is SGHAT and CDR2 is FQDESV (reference sequence). J lost 6 bases, V lost 2 bases, and 14 bases had no gene match.